The T cell receptor (beta chain) described here comes from a study of CD8+ T cells in alopecia areata. This clone was seen repeatedly, ten times or more. RNA was extracted and reverse transcribed into cDNA as the sequencing template. Some clones are missing from TCRdb's copy, which holds only in-frame ones; the method was immunoSEQ multiplex PCR. The top ten hold 1.5% to 2% of the sample, which has some 220,000 clones, about 57% seen once. Deletions cut 1 base from V and 9 bases from J, with 13 bases between. The CDR3 has 14 residues. CDR1 and CDR2 from the germline V gene are SGHTA and FQGNSA. Treatment described: oral pan-JAK inhibitor, 5-10 mg twice daily.

The TCR was taken from a human donor with alopecia areata. Sample: CD4+ T cells sorted from blood, taken at week 4, from a patient treated with tofacitinib. V gene TRBV7-2 combines with J gene TRBJ2-4; D is undetermined. Here the CDR3 reads CASSLDSNWGIQYF. The CDR3 DNA reads TGTGCCAGCAGCTTAGACTCAAACTGGGGCATTCAGTACTTC.